This TCR beta chain was captured in a study of blood T cell repertoires in COVID-19. The assay was immunoSEQ multiplex PCR, and TCRdb's table has in-frame clones only and misses some. The sample includes a few hundred thousand clones, about 86% seen only once; the top ten take about 3%. This clone came up a few times. The receptor comes from a woman in her 30s who had recovered from COVID-19. Sequencing was carried out using peripheral blood.

The CDR3 sequence is CASSLGTGHSNQPQHF. The CDR3 nucleotides read TGTGCCAGCAGTTTAGGCACGGGACATAGCAATCAGCCCCAGCATTTT. This chain connects TRBV27 to TRBJ1-5; TRBD1 might be the D (6 bases). V was trimmed by 2 bases and J by 0 bases, leaving 11 bases between them. The CDR3 consists of 16 residues. Germline values: CDR1 MNHEY, CDR2 SMNVEV (reference sequence).